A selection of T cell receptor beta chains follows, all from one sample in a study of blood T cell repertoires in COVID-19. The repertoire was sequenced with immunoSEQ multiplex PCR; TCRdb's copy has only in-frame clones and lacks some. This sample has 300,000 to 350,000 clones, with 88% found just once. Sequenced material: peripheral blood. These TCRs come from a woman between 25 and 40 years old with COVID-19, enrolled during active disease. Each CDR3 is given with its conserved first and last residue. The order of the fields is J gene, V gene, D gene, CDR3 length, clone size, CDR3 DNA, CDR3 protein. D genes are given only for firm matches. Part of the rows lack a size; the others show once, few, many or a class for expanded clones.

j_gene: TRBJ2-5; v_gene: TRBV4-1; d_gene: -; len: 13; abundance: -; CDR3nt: TGCGCCAGCAGCCAAGTAGTGGAAGAGACCCAGTACTTC; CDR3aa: CASSQVVEETQYF
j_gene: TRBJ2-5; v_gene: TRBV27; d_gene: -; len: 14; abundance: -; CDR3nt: TGTGCCAGCAGTTTTTCATCAGGTGTGGAGACCCAGTACTTC; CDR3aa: CASSFSSGVETQYF
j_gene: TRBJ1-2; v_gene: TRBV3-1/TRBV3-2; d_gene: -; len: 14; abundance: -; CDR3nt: TGTGCCAGCAGCCAAGGCGGGCGACCCACGGGCTACACCTTC; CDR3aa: CASSQGGRPTGYTF
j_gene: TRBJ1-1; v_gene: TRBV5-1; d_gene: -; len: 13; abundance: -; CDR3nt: TGCGCCAGCAGGGTGGGGCAGAACACTGAAGCTTTCTTT; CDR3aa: CASRVGQNTEAFF
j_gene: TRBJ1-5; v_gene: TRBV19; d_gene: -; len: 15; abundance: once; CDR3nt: TGTGCCAGTAGTATAGACGTGAGAGGCAATCAGCCCCAGCATTTT; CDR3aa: CASSIDVRGNQPQHF
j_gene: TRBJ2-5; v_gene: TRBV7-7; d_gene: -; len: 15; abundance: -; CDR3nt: TGTGCCAGCAGCTTAGGGGCAGGGAATCAAGAGACCCAGTACTTC; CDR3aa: CASSLGAGNQETQYF
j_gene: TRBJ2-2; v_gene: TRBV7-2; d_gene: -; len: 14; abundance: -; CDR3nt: TGTGCCAGCAGCTGGAAGATGGGGAGCGGGGAGCTGTTTTTT; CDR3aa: CASSWKMGSGELFF
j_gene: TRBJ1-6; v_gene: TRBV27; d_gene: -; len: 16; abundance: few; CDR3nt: TGTGCCAGCAGTAGCACCCGACAGTACCTTAATTCACCCCTCCACTTT; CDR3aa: CASSSTRQYLNSPLHF
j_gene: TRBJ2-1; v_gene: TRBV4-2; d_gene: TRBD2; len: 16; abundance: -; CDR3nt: TGTGCCAGCAGCCAAGATTGGTCTAGCGGGACCTACTTGAGGTTCTTC; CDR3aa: CASSQDWSSGTYLRFF
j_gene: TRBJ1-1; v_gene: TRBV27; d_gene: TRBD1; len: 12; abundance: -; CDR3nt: TGTGCCAGCTGGGACAGGGGTACTGAAGCTTTCTTT; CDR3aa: CASWDRGTEAFF
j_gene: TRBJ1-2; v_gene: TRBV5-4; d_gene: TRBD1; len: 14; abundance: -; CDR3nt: TGTGCCAGCAGCCCCCGGGACAGGCCGGGGGGCTACACCTTC; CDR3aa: CASSPRDRPGGYTF
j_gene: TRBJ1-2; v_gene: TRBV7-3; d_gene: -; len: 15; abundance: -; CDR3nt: TGTGCCAGCAGCTTCGCATCGGGGGGCAACTATGGCTACACCTTC; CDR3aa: CASSFASGGNYGYTF
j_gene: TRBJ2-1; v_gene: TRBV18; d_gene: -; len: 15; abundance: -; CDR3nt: TGTGCCAGCTCACTTGAGATGGCAGGGATGAATGAGCAGTTCTTC; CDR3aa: CASSLEMAGMNEQFF
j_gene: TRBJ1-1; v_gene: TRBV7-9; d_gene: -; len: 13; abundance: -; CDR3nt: TGTGCCAGCAGCAAAGGAGGGTACACTGAAGCTTTCTTT; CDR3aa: CASSKGGYTEAFF
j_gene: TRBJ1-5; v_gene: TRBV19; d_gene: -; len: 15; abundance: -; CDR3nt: TGTGCCAGTAGAAACAGGGAAGAGTCGGGTCAGCCCCAGCATTTT; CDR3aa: CASRNREESGQPQHF
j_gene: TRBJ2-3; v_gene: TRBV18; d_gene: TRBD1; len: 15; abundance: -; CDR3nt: TGTGCCAGCTCACTCACAGGGGTACGCACAGATACGCAGTATTTT; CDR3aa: CASSLTGVRTDTQYF
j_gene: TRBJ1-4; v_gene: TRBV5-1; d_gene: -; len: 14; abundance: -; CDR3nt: TGCGCCAGCAGCAGGGACTCTTTTAATGAAAAACTGTTTTTT; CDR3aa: CASSRDSFNEKLFF
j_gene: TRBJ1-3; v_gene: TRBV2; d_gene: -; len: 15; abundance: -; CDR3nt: TGTGCCAGCACGAGGGTCCCTCCGGGAGGAAACACCATATATTTT; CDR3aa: CASTRVPPGGNTIYF
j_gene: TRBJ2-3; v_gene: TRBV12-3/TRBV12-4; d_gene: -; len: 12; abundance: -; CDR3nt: TGTGCCAGCAGCCGGGGTTCAGATACGCAGTATTTT; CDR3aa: CASSRGSDTQYF
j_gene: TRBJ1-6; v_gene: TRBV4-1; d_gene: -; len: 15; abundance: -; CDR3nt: TGCGCCAGCAGCCAAGCGGCAGGGAGGGGGACACCCCTCCACTTT; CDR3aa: CASSQAAGRGTPLHF
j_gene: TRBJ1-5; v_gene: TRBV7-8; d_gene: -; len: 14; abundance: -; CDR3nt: TGTGCCAGCAGCTTAGTTACAGCCGATCAGCCCCAGCATTTT; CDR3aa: CASSLVTADQPQHF
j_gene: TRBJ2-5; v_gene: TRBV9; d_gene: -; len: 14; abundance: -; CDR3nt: TGTGCCAGCAGCGTAGAGGGGGACCAAGAGACCCAGTACTTC; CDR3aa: CASSVEGDQETQYF
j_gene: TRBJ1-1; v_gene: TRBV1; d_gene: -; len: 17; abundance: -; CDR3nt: TGCACCAGCACCACCCCCTCGGGTTGCAGGGATAACACTGAAGCTTTCTTT; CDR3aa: CTSTTPSGCRDNTEAFF
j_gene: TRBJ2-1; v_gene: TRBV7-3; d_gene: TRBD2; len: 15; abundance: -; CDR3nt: TGTGCCAGCAGCTTATCTAGCGGGGATTACAATGAGCAGTTCTTC; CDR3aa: CASSLSSGDYNEQFF
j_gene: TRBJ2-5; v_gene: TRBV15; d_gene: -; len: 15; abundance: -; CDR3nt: TGTGCCACCAGCAGAGACCGGCAGGGTAGGGAGACCCAGTACTTC; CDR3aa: CATSRDRQGRETQYF
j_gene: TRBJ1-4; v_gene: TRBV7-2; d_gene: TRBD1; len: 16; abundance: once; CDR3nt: TGTGCCAGCAGCGACAGGGCCCGAGGCACTAATGAAAAACTGTTTTTT; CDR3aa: CASSDRARGTNEKLFF
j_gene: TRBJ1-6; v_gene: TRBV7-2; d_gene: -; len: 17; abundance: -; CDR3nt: TGTGCCAGCAGCTTAGGGTTGTCCAAACACCCAAATTCACCCCTCCACTTT; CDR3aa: CASSLGLSKHPNSPLHF
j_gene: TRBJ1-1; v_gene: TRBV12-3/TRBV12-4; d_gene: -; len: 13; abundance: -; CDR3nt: TGTGCCAGCAGTCCTTCCCGCGGGAATGGGGCTTTCTTT; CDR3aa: CASSPSRGNGAFF
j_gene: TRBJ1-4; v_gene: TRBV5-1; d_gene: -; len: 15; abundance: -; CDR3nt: TGCGCCAGCAGCTTGGTAGGGGTTACTAATGAAAAACTGTTTTTT; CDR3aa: CASSLVGVTNEKLFF
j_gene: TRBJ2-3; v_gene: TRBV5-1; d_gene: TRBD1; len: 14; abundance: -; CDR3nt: TGCGCCAGCAGCAGGGACAGGGGGACAGATACGCAGTATTTT; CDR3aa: CASSRDRGTDTQYF
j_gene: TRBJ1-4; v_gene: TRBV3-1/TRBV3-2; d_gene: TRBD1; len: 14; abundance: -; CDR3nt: TGTGCCAGCAGCTTCCGACAGGGCGGCGAAAAACTGTTTTTT; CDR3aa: CASSFRQGGEKLFF